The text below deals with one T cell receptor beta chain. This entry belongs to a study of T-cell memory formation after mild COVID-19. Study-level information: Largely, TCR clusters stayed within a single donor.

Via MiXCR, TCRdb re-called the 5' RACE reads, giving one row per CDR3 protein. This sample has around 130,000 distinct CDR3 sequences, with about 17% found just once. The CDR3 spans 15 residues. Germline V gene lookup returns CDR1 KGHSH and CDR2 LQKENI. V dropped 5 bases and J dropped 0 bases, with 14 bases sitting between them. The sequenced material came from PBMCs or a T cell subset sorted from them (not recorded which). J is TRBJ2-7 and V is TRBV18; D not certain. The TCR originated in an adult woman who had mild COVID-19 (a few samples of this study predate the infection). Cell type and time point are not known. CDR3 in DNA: TGTGCCAGCTCAAACCAGAAAGGATTCTCCTACGAGCAGTACTTC. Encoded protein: CASSNQKGFSYEQYF.